These T cell receptor beta chains were read from a single sample in a study of radiation and T cells in renal cell carcinoma. Profiled with immunoSEQ multiplex PCR; TCRdb holds only in-frame clones, not every one. The sample consists of approximately 49,000 clones, roughly 78% of them appearing once. The sequencing here drew on blood, taken from a patient whose treatment included radiotherapy and nephrectomy. The receptors derive from a woman in her 70s with renal cell carcinoma. The CDR3 runs from the conserved cysteine through the conserved F or W. Each record gives: V gene, clone size, D gene, J gene, CDR3 DNA, CDR3 protein. D genes are given only for firm matches. The listing skips clone size in some rows; elsewhere it reads once, few, many or a size class.

V: TRBV30
size: NA
D: NA
J: TRBJ2-1
DNA: TGTGCCTCTTCCCCCGGGTCCGCTGTGAATGAGCAGTTCTTC
CDR3: CASSPGSAVNEQFF

V: TRBV7-3
size: few
D: NA
J: TRBJ1-2
DNA: TGTGCCAGCAGCTTAACCCCGGGGCTCGAGGGCTACACCTTC
CDR3: CASSLTPGLEGYTF

V: TRBV5-1
size: NA
D: TRBD1
J: TRBJ2-7
DNA: TGCGCCAGCAGCCCTACCCGGGACAGCTACGAGCAGTACTTC
CDR3: CASSPTRDSYEQYF

V: TRBV5-4
size: few
D: TRBD1
J: TRBJ1-2
DNA: TGTGCCAGCACCAGGACAGGGGCTAACTATGGCTACACCTTC
CDR3: CASTRTGANYGYTF

V: TRBV19
size: NA
D: NA
J: TRBJ2-1
DNA: TGTGCCAGTAGTTTTCCCACGGCAGCGGGCGGCTCCTACAATGAGCAGTTCTTC
CDR3: CASSFPTAAGGSYNEQFF

V: TRBV6-6
size: NA
D: NA
J: TRBJ2-5
DNA: TGTGCCAGCAGTTACCGTACCGGGGCCAGCCAAGAGACCCAGTACTTC
CDR3: CASSYRTGASQETQYF

V: TRBV9
size: NA
D: NA
J: TRBJ1-1
DNA: TGTGCCAGCAGCTTACTAGCCGAGGGCACTGAAGCTTTCTTT
CDR3: CASSLLAEGTEAFF

V: TRBV5-1
size: NA
D: NA
J: TRBJ1-4
DNA: TGCGCCAGTAGGAAAGACAGCACTAATGAAAAACTGTTTTTT
CDR3: CASRKDSTNEKLFF

V: TRBV10-3
size: NA
D: NA
J: TRBJ2-5
DNA: TGTGCCATCAGTGGCCCAGATGAGACCCAGTACTTC
CDR3: CAISGPDETQYF

V: TRBV30
size: NA
D: NA
J: TRBJ2-3
DNA: TGTGCCTGGAGCACTTTCCGGCGGCACACAGATACGCAGTATTTT
CDR3: CAWSTFRRHTDTQYF

V: TRBV5-1
size: NA
D: NA
J: TRBJ2-7
DNA: TGCGCCAGCAGCTTCACAGGGACGCGGGAGCAGTACTTC
CDR3: CASSFTGTREQYF

V: TRBV29-1
size: NA
D: NA
J: TRBJ2-2
DNA: TGCAGCGTGACGAACACCGGGGAGCTGTTTTTT
CDR3: CSVTNTGELFF

V: TRBV5-6
size: NA
D: NA
J: TRBJ2-5
DNA: TGTGCCAGCAGCTTTACGGGGAGGGAGACCCAGTACTTC
CDR3: CASSFTGRETQYF

V: TRBV7-9
size: NA
D: TRBD2
J: TRBJ2-2
DNA: TGTGCCAGCAGCCTAGCGGTTAACACCGGGGAGCTGTTTTTT
CDR3: CASSLAVNTGELFF

V: TRBV4-1
size: few
D: NA
J: TRBJ2-5
DNA: TGCGCCAGCAGCCAAAGCGGAGAGGAGTCGGCGAACCAAGAGACCCAGTACTTC
CDR3: CASSQSGEESANQETQYF

V: TRBV5-1
size: NA
D: NA
J: TRBJ1-5
DNA: TGCGCCAGCAGCTTAGGCAGGAATCAGCCCCAGCATTTT
CDR3: CASSLGRNQPQHF

V: TRBV30
size: NA
D: NA
J: TRBJ2-1
DNA: TGTGCCTGGATTAAAGTGCAGCTCGGTGAGCAGTTCTTC
CDR3: CAWIKVQLGEQFF